The 2 T cell receptor beta chains given below trace back to one sample, sequenced in a study of T-cell memory formation after mild COVID-19 (dated by TCRdb to about 2021). Library preparation was by 5' RACE. This sample was sequenced with an Illumina NovaSeq 6000. The public reads were reanalyzed by TCRdb: fastp trimming at Q25, MiXCR alignment, in-frame beta chains only. Identical CDR3 proteins give one entry, which carries the most common genes and DNA. The sample data list roughly 190,000 distinct CDR3 sequences, and around 19% of these were observed just once. The ten largest clones represent roughly 2.6% of the sample. The sample was PBMCs or a T cell subset sorted from them (not recorded which). These receptors all come from an adult woman who had mild COVID-19 (a few samples of this study predate the infection). The sample titles of this study are shuffled in the database, so cell type and time point are left out; the donor was told from shared clones.

The rearrangement uses TRBV12-3 or TRBV12-4 and TRBJ2-2, with D possibly matching TRBD2 (7 bases). This CDR3 region has 15 residues. V was trimmed by 0 bases and J by 6 bases, leaving 11 bases between them. CDR3 residues: CASSLAGGGSGELFF. The CDR3 nucleotides read TGTGCCAGCAGTTTAGCGGGGGGGGGCTCCGGGGAGCTGTTTTTT.

This clonotype showed up just a few times. The rearrangement uses TRBV3-1 and TRBJ2-2; 7 bases are a match to TRBD2. The V segment lost 1 base and the J segment 0 bases; nucleotides outside the gene matches: 8. The CDR3 consists of 18 residues. CDR1 is LGHDT and CDR2 is YNNKEL in the germline V gene (reference sequence). The DNA for the CDR3 is TGTGCCAGCAGCCAAGTATATTTGCGGGAGACGAACACCGGGGAGCTGTTTTTT. Residues: CASSQVYLRETNTGELFF.